This passage covers 23 T cell receptor beta chains from one sample sequenced in a study of CD8 T cells in ankylosing spondylitis. TCRdb independently ran MiXCR on the 5' RACE reads; one entry per CDR3 protein. The sample lists about 340,000 distinct CDR3 sequences; roughly 20% were seen once. The sequenced sample was blood, either unsorted or a sorted T cell fraction (not recorded which). The receptors originated from a male donor with ankylosing spondylitis or in good health (not recorded which).

This clonotype was seen ten or more times. The chain carries TRBV7-9 and TRBJ2-7, with D possibly matching TRBD1 (6 bases). The CDR3 has 13 amino acids. Trimming pared 1 base from V and 6 bases from J, leaving 10 bases between. CDR1 is SEHNR and CDR2 is FQNEAQ in the germline V gene (reference sequence). The CDR3 is CASSLGTELEQYF. CDR3 sequence (DNA): TGTGCCAGCAGCTTAGGGACAGAACTCGAGCAGTACTTC.

This clonotype has more than one count but fewer than ten. The V gene is TRBV6-1, the J gene TRBJ1-3; D may be TRBD1 (6 bases). Germline values: CDR1 MNHNS, CDR2 SASEGT. V lost 5 bases to trimming and J lost 0 bases, with 23 bases between them. This CDR3 spans 19 amino acids. CDR3 in amino acids: CASSQLGDRFRVSGNTIYF. CDR3 nucleotides: TGTGCCAGCAGTCAACTGGGCGACAGGTTCAGGGTCTCTGGAAACACCATATATTTT.

The genes are TRBV29-1 and TRBJ2-7; tentatively, D is TRBD1 or TRBD2 (5 bases each). Germline loops: CDR1 SQVTM, CDR2 ANQGSEA. This CDR3 is 14 amino acids long. Trimming shortened V by 1 base and J by 2 bases, and 12 bases separated the two germline ends. CDR3 coding DNA: TGCAGCGTTGAAGTAGGGGACGGCACCTACGAGCAGTACTTC. Translation: CSVEVGDGTYEQYF.

Only a few counts were recorded for this clonotype. The DNA for the CDR3 is TGTGCCAGCAGATCCCAGGGGGCCCCTAATGAAAAACTGTTTTTT. This encodes CASRSQGAPNEKLFF. V gene TRBV12-3 or TRBV12-4 combines with J gene TRBJ1-4, with TRBD1 matching 8 bases. The CDR3 is 15 residues long. The V segment lost 6 bases and the J segment 3 bases; nucleotides outside the gene matches: 6.

The chain has TRBV5-1 and TRBJ2-1; 11 nucleotides agree with TRBD2. The CDR3 length is 13 residues. Germline V lookup: CDR1 SGHRS, CDR2 YFSETQ. With 5 bases clipped from V and 10 bases from J, the junction kept 5 bases outside the gene matches. CDR3 amino acids: CASRASGGPEQFF. The CDR3 DNA follows: TGCGCCAGCAGGGCTAGCGGGGGGCCGGAGCAGTTCTTC.

V and J are TRBV7-6 and TRBJ2-5, with D possibly being TRBD1 or TRBD2 (5 bases each). The germline gives CDR1 SGHVS, CDR2 FNYEAQ. Trimming cost V 4 bases and J 5 bases, with 20 bases left between them. CDR3 length: 16 residues. CDR3: CASSSPGTPQGETQYF. The CDR3 coding sequence is TGTGCCAGCAGCTCCCCCGGGACCCCCCAAGGGGAGACCCAGTACTTC.

The chain links TRBV15 to TRBJ2-1; 8 nucleotides align to TRBD1. This CDR3 comprises 17 residues. Germline CDR1 reads LNHNV; CDR2 reads YYDKDF (reference sequence). V trimming: 5 bases; J trimming: 2 bases; junction bases outside the gene matches: 11. The CDR3 region is CATSGTMGTGPYNEQFF. The DNA of the CDR3 is TGTGCCACCAGCGGAACCATGGGGACAGGACCCTACAATGAGCAGTTCTTC.

This clonotype came up a few times. The rearrangement joins TRBV7-9 to TRBJ1-1, with D unresolved. The CDR3 is made up of 14 amino acids. The V gene lost 2 bases and the J gene lost 1 base, with 8 bases spanning the gap. Germline CDR1 SEHNR, CDR2 FQNEAQ (reference sequence). In DNA form, the CDR3 reads TGTGCCAGCAGCTTACGCCGGGAGAACACTGAAGCTTTCTTT. It specifies CASSLRRENTEAFF. The whole variable domain, filled in from reference TRBV7-9 and TRBJ1-1, reads DTGVSQNPRHKITKRGQNVTFRCDPISEHNRLYWYRQTLGQGPEFLTYFQNEAQLEKSRLLSDRFSAERPKGSFSTLEIQRTEQGDSAMYLCASSLRRENTEAFFGQGTRLTVV.

This chain joins TRBV20-1 and TRBJ2-7; weak D call: TRBD2 (6 bases). Per the germline V gene, CDR1 is DFQATT and CDR2 is SNEGSKA (reference sequence). The CDR3 consists of 14 residues. V was shortened by 5 bases and J by 0 bases, with 14 bases between the two germline ends. CDR3 in amino acids: CSAGGQLSSYEQYF. In DNA form, the CDR3 reads TGCAGTGCTGGAGGGCAGCTAAGCTCCTACGAGCAGTACTTC.

The V and J genes are TRBV7-8 and TRBJ2-7, with 9 bases aligning to TRBD1. CDR1 is SGHVS, CDR2 FQNEAQ, per germline. Trimming removed 5 bases from V and 2 bases from J; junction bases left unmatched: 7. There are 15 residues in the CDR3. As DNA, the CDR3 is TGTGCCAGCAGCCCCTTGGACAGGGGAGCCTACGAGCAGTACTTC. Protein product: CASSPLDRGAYEQYF.

This clonotype appeared a single time. This sequence joins TRBV7-8 and TRBJ2-2; perhaps TRBD2 as D (7 bases). This CDR3 region has 14 residues. V was trimmed by 5 bases and J by 4 bases, leaving 11 bases between them. CDR1 is SGHVS and CDR2 is FQNEAQ in the germline V gene. Here the CDR3 reads CASSRGGTTGELFF. DNA of the CDR3: TGTGCCAGCAGCAGGGGGGGCACCACCGGGGAGCTGTTTTTT.

This clonotype was seen a handful of times. The chain links TRBV6-1 to TRBJ1-6; D unresolved. The germline V gene encodes CDR1 MNHNS and CDR2 SASEGT. Trimming stripped 2 bases from V and 3 bases from J, with 5 bases between. This CDR3 comprises 14 residues. This CDR3 reads CASSESNYNSPLHF. In DNA, the CDR3 is TGTGCCAGCAGTGAATCAAACTATAATTCACCCCTCCACTTT.

This clonotype was seen only a few times. The V and J genes are TRBV20-1 and TRBJ2-7; 7 positions match TRBD1. The CDR3 runs to 12 residues. Germline CDR1 and CDR2: DFQATT and SNEGSKA (reference sequence). Trimming at V came to 7 bases and at J to 3 bases, leaving 6 bases not matched to a gene. CDR3 protein: CSVTGTVYEQYF. In DNA form, the CDR3 reads TGCAGTGTTACCGGGACAGTCTACGAGCAGTACTTC.

The gene calls are TRBV12-3 or TRBV12-4 and TRBJ2-7; 8 nucleotides agree with TRBD1. The CDR3 has 15 residues. After removal of 4 bases from V and 3 bases from J, the junction contained 8 bases not matched to a gene. CDR3 loop: CASSYGQGVGYEQYF. CDR3 nucleotides: TGTGCCAGCAGTTACGGACAGGGAGTGGGCTACGAGCAGTACTTC.

The chain uses TRBV7-9 and TRBJ2-7; D call uncertain. V shed 6 bases and J shed 2 bases, with 11 bases lying between them. The germline V gene encodes CDR1 SEHNR and CDR2 FQNEAQ (reference sequence). The CDR3 extends over 13 amino acids. CDR3 sequence reads: CASSYGSTYEQYF. The CDR3 DNA reads TGTGCCAGCAGTTACGGGTCTACCTACGAGCAGTACTTC.

The CDR3 DNA reads TGTGCCAGCAGCCGCCGGGACAGCCTCCCTTCGGGGCAGTTCTTC. Translated, it gives CASSRRDSLPSGQFF. The chain recombines TRBV11-2 with TRBJ2-1; 7 bases map to TRBD1. Germline CDR1 and CDR2: SGHAT and FQNNGV. V lost 5 bases and J lost 12; bases outside the gene matches: 16. This CDR3 spans 15 amino acids.

This clonotype appeared a few times. The chain couples TRBV7-9 to TRBJ2-1, with 7 bases fitting TRBD1. The V segment lost 7 bases and the J segment 8 bases; nucleotides outside the gene matches: 17. Germline V gives CDR1 SEHNR, CDR2 FQNEAQ (reference sequence). The CDR3 loop spans 16 amino acids. The DNA for the CDR3 is TGTGCCAGCACCTTCGGAAAACTTACCCAGGGGGATGAGCAGTTCTTC. This encodes CASTFGKLTQGDEQFF.

V usage is TRBV7-8 and J usage is TRBJ1-6; D unresolved. CDR1 and CDR2 from the germline V gene are SGHVS and FQNEAQ. V was trimmed by 3 bases and J by 4 bases, leaving 7 bases between them. This CDR3 comprises 14 residues. The CDR3 reads CASSLEQYNSPLHF. The CDR3 coding sequence is TGTGCCAGCAGCTTGGAACAATATAATTCACCCCTCCACTTT.

This clonotype has a handful of counts. The chain carries TRBV3-1 and TRBJ2-7; D gene unclear. Per the germline V gene, CDR1 is LGHDT and CDR2 is YNNKEL (reference sequence). The CDR3 consists of 14 residues. Trimming cost V 1 base and J 4 bases, with 11 bases left between them. CDR3 sequence reads: CASSQGIGRYEQYF. In DNA form, the CDR3 reads TGTGCCAGCAGCCAAGGAATAGGGCGATACGAGCAGTACTTC.

V usage is TRBV12-3 or TRBV12-4 and J usage is TRBJ2-1; 7 positions agree with TRBD2. The CDR3 is made up of 15 amino acids. Unmatched junction bases numbered 12, after V lost 7 bases and J lost 6 bases. The CDR3 coding sequence is TGTGCCAGCACCACCCACCAGCGGGGTCCCAATGAGCAGTTCTTC. Translating gives CASTTHQRGPNEQFF.

The CDR3 here is CATSRDRLAGITDTQYF. Written as DNA, the CDR3 is TGTGCCACCAGCAGAGATCGGTTAGCGGGGATCACAGATACGCAGTATTTT. The gene calls are TRBV15 and TRBJ2-3; 8 nucleotides line up with TRBD2. V dropped 0 bases and J dropped 2; count of bases not matched to a gene: 7. Germline V lookup: CDR1 LNHNV, CDR2 YYDKDF (reference sequence). The CDR3 sequence is 17 residues long.

The chain employs TRBV5-1 and TRBJ2-3; D is undetermined. Per germline, CDR1 SGHRS and CDR2 YFSETQ. V gave up 3 bases and J gave up 6 bases, with 14 bases separating them. This CDR3 contains 14 residues. The CDR3 loop is CASSSVLEPDTQYF. The CDR3 region has the DNA TGCGCCAGCAGCTCTGTTCTGGAACCCGATACGCAGTATTTT.

The genes are TRBV29-1 and TRBJ2-7; TRBD1 agrees at 8 bases. The CDR3 consists of 14 residues. CDR1 and CDR2 from the germline V gene are SQVTM and ANQGSEA. J lost 2 bases, V lost 5 bases, and 8 bases had no gene match. CDR3: CSVWTGLTTYEQYF. In DNA, the CDR3 is TGCAGCGTTTGGACAGGGCTAACAACCTACGAGCAGTACTTC.